This TCR beta chain came from a study of Graves' ophthalmopathy and Graves' hyperthyroidism. V was trimmed by 7 bases and J by 3 bases, leaving 15 bases between them. Germline V gene lookup returns CDR1 LNHDA and CDR2 SQIVND (reference sequence). The length of the CDR3 is 15 residues. Amplification from RNA transcripts yielded the TCR beta CDR3 regions. Second-round multiplex PCR came after a first-round RT-PCR that employed HTBI primers. Via MiXCR, TCRdb re-called the multiplex PCR reads, giving one row per CDR3 protein. The sample yields about 240,000 distinct CDR3 sequences, approximately 42% seen once.

The genes are TRBV19 and TRBJ1-4, with D possibly TRBD1 on 6 matching bases. The sequenced sample was peripheral blood. The clonotype was recovered from an adult man with Graves' ophthalmopathy. CDR3 protein: CASNVAAGANEKLFF. The DNA for the CDR3 is TGTGCCAGTAACGTGGCGGCAGGGGCTAATGAAAAACTGTTTTTT. The whole variable domain, filled in from reference TRBV19 and TRBJ1-4, reads DGGITQSPKYLFRKEGQNVTLSCEQNLNHDAMYWYRQDPGQGLRLIYYSQIVNDFQKGDIAEGYSVSREKKESFPLTVTSAQKNPTAFYLCASNVAAGANEKLFFGSGTQLSVL.